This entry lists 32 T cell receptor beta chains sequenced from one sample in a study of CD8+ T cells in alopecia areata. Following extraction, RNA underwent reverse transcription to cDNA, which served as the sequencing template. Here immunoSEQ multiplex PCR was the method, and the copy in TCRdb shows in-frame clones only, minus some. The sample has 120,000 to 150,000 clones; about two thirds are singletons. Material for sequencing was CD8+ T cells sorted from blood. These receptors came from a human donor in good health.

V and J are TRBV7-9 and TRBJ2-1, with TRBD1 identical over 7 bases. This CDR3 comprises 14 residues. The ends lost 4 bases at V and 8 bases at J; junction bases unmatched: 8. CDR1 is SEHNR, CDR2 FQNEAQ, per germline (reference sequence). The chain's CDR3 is CASSSTGSQDEQFF. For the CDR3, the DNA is TGTGCCAGCAGCTCGACAGGGTCCCAGGATGAGCAGTTCTTC.

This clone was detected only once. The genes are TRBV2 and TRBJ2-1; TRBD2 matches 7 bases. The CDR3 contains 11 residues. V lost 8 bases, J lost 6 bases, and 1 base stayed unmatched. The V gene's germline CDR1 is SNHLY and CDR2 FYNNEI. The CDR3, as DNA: TGTGCCAGCCCTAGCGGCAATGAGCAGTTCTTC. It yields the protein CASPSGNEQFF.

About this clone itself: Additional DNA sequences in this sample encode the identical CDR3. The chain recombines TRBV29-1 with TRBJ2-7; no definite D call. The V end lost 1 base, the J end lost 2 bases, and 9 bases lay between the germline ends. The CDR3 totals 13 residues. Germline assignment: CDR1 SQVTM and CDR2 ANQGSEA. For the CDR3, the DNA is TGCAGCGTTGAAGTTCCTAGTACCTACGAGCAGTACTTC. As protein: CSVEVPSTYEQYF.

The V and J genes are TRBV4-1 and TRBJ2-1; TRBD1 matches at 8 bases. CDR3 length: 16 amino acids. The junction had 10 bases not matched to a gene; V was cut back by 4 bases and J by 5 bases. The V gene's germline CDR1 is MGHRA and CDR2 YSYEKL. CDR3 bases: TGCGCCAGCAGCCCAGGTTCGGGACAGGCCCACAATGAGCAGTTCTTC. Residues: CASSPGSGQAHNEQFF.

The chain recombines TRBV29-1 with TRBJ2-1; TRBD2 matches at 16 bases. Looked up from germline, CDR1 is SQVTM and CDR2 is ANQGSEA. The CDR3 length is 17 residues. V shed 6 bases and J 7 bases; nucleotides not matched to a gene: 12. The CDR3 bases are TGCAGCGTACACCCCGGGACTAGCGGGAGGGCCGGTAATGAGCAGTTCTTC. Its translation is CSVHPGTSGRAGNEQFF.

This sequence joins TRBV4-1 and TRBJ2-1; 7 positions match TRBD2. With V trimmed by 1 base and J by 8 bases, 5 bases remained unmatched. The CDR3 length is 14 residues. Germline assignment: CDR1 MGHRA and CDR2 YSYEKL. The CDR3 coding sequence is TGCGCCAGCAGCCAAGGCGGGAGTTCGGATGAGCAGTTCTTC. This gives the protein CASSQGGSSDEQFF.

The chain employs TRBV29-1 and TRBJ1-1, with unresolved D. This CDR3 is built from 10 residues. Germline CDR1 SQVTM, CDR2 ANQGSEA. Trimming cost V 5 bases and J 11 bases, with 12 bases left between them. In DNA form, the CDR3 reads TGCAGCGTTTGGACCTCGGGGGCTTTCTTT. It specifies CSVWTSGAFF.

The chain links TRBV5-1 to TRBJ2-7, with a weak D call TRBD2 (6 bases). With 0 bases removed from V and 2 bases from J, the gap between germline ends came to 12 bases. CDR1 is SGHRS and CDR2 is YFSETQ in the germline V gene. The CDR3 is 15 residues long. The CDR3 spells CASSLEGSGTYEQYF. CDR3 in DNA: TGCGCCAGCAGCTTGGAGGGTAGCGGAACCTACGAGCAGTACTTC.

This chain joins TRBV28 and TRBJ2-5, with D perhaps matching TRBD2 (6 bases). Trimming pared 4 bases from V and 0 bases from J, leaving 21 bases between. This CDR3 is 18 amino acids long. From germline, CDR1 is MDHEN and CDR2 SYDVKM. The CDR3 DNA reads TGTGCCAGCAGTTCGGGGGAAGGGGTCGGAGACTACCAAGAGACCCAGTACTTC. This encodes CASSSGEGVGDYQETQYF.

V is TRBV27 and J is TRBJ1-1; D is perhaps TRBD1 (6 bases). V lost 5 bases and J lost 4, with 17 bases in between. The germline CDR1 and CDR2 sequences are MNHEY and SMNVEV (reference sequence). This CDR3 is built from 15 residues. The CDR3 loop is CASSTLTGLGTEAFF. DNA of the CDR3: TGTGCCAGCAGTACTCTTACAGGGCTTGGCACTGAAGCTTTCTTT.

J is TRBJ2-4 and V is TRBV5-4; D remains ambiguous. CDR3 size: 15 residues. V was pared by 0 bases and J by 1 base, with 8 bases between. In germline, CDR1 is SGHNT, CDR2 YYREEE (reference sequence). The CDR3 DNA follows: TGTGCCAGCAGCTTGGCGGGTGGGGCCAAAAACATTCAGTACTTC. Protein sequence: CASSLAGGAKNIQYF.

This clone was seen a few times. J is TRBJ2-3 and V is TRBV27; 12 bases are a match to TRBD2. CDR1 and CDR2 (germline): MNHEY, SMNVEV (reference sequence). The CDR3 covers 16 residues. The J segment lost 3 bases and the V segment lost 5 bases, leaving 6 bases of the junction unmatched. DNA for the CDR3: TGTGCCAGCAGTCCCCGGACTAGCGGGATTACAGATACGCAGTATTTT. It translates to CASSPRTSGITDTQYF.

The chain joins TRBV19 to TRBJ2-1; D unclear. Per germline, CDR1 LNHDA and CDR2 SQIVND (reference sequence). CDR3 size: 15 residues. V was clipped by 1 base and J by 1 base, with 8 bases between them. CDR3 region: CASSIVLASYNEQFF. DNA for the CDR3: TGTGCCAGTAGTATAGTATTGGCTTCCTACAATGAGCAGTTCTTC.

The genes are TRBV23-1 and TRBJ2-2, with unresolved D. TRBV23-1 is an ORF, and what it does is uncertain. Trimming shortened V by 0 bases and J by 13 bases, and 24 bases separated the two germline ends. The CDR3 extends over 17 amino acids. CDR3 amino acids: CASSQSSTEPPHRWLFF. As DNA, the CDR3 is TGCGCCAGCAGTCAATCGAGCACCGAACCCCCTCACAGATGGCTGTTTTTT.

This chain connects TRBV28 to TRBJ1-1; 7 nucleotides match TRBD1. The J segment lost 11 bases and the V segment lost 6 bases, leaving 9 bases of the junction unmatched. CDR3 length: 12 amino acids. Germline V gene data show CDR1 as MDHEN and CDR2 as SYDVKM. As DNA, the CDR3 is TGTGCCAGCAGCTCCGACACCAGGGGGGCTTTCTTT. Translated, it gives CASSSDTRGAFF.

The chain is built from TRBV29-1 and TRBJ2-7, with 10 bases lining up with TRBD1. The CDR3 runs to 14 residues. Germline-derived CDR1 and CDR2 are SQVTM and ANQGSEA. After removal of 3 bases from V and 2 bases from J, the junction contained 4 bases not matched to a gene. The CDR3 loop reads CSVEDRGGPYEQYF. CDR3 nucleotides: TGCAGCGTTGAGGACAGGGGGGGGCCCTACGAGCAGTACTTC.

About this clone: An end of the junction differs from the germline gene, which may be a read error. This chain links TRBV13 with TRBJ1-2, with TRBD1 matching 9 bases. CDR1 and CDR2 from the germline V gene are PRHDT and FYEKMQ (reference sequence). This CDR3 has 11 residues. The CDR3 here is CASSFGQGPIF. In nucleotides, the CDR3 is TGTGCCAGCAGCTTCGGACAGGGGCCTATCTTC.

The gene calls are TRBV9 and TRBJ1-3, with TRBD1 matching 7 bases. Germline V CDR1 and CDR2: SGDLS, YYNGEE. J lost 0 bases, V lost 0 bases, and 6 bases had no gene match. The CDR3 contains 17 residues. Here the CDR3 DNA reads TGTGCCAGCAGCGTAGAGGGGACAGCACACTCTGGAAACACCATATATTTT. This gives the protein CASSVEGTAHSGNTIYF.

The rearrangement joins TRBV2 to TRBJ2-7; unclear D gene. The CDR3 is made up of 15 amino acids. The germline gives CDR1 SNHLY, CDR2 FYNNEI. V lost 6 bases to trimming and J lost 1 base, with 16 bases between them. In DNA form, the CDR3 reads TGTGCCAGCAGGGCAGGACCCACGGCATCCTACGAGCAGTACTTC. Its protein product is CASRAGPTASYEQYF.

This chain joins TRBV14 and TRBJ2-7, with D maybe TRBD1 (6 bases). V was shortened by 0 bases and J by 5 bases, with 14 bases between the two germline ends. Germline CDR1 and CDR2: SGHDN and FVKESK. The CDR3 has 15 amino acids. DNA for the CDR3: TGTGCCAGCAGCCAAGAGTACACAGGGAACCACGAGCAGTACTTC. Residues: CASSQEYTGNHEQYF.

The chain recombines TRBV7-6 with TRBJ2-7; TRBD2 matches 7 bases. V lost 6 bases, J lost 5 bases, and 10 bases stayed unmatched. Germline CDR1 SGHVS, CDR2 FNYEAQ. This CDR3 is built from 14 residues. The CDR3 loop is CASSRTGTNDEQYF. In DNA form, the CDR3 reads TGTGCCAGCAGTCGCACCGGGACTAACGACGAGCAGTACTTC.

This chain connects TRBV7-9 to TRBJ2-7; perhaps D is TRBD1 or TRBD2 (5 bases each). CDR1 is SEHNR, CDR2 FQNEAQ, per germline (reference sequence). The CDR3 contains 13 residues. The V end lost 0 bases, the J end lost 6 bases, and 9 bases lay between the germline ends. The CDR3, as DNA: TGTGCCAGCAGCTTAGCTCCGGGGCGCGAGCAGTACTTC. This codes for CASSLAPGREQYF. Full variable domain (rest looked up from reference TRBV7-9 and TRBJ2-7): DTGVSQNPRHKITKRGQNVTFRCDPISEHNRLYWYRQTLGQGPEFLTYFQNEAQLEKSRLLSDRFSAERPKGSFSTLEIQRTEQGDSAMYLCASSLAPGREQYFGPGTRLTVT.

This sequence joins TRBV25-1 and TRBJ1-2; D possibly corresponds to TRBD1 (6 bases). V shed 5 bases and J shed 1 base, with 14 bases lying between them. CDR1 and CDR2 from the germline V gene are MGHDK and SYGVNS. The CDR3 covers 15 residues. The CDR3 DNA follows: TGTGCCAGCAGTCCTCCGGGACACCTTAACTATGGCTACACCTTC. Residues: CASSPPGHLNYGYTF.

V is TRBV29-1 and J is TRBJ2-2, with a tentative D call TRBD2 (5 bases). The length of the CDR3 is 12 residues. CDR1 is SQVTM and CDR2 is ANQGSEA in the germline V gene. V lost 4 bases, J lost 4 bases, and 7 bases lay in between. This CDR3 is CSVVSGTGELFF. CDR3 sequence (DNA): TGCAGCGTTGTAAGCGGCACCGGGGAGCTGTTTTTT.

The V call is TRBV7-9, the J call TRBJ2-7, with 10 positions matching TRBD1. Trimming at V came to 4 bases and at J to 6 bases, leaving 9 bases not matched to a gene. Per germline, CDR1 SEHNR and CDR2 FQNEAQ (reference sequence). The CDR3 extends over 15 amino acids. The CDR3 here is CASSSPGDRGLEQYF. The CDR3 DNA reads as TGTGCCAGCAGCTCCCCCGGTGACAGGGGGCTCGAGCAGTACTTC.

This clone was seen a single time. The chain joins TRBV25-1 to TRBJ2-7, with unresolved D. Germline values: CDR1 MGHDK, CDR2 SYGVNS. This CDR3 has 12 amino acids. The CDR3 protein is CATDRVLYEQYF. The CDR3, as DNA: TGTGCAACCGACCGCGTCCTCTACGAGCAGTACTTC.

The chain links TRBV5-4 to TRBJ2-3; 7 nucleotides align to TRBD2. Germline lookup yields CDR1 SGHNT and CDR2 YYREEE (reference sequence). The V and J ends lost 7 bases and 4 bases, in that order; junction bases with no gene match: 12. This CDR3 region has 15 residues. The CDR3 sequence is CASSENGRSSDTQYF. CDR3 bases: TGTGCCAGCTCCGAAAACGGGAGGAGTTCAGATACGCAGTATTTT.

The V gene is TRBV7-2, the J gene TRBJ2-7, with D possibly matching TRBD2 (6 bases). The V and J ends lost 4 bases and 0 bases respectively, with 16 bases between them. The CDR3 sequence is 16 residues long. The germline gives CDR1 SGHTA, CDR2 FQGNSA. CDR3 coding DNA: TGTGCCAGCAGCTACACCGGGACTGCGAGCTCCTACGAGCAGTACTTC. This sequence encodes CASSYTGTASSYEQYF. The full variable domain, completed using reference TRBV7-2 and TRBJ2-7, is GAGVSQSPSNKVTEKGKDVELRCDPISGHTALYWYRQSLGQGLEFLIYFQGNSAPDKSGLPSDRFSAERTGGSVSTLTIQRTQQEDSAVYLCASSYTGTASSYEQYFGPGTRLTVT.

In DNA form, the CDR3 reads TGTGCCAGCAGTCTGCCGGGACTAGCGGATGAGCAGTTCTTC. Translated: CASSLPGLADEQFF. The gene calls are TRBV27 and TRBJ2-1; 11 bases fit TRBD2. The CDR3 length is 14 residues. Trimming at V came to 5 bases and at J to 8 bases, leaving 5 bases not matched to a gene. Germline CDR1 MNHEY, CDR2 SMNVEV (reference sequence).

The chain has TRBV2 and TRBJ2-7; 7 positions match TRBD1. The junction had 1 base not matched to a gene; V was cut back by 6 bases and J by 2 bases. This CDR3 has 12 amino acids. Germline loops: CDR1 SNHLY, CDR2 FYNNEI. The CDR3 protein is CASRQGAYEQYF. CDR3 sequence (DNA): TGTGCCAGCAGGCAGGGGGCCTACGAGCAGTACTTC.

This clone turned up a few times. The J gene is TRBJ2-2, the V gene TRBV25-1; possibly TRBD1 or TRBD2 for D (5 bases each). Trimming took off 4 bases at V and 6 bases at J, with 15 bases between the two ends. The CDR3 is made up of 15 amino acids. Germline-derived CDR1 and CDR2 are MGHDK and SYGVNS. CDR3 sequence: CASSGGRGDPGELFF. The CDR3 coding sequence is TGTGCCAGCAGTGGGGGCCGGGGAGACCCCGGGGAGCTGTTTTTT.

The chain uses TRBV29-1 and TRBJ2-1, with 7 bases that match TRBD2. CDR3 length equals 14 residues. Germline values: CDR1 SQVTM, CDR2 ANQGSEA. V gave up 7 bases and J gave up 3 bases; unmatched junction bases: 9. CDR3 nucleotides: TGCAGCGGGGGAGGGGTGCTTCGCTACAATGAGCAGTTCTTC. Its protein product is CSGGGVLRYNEQFF.